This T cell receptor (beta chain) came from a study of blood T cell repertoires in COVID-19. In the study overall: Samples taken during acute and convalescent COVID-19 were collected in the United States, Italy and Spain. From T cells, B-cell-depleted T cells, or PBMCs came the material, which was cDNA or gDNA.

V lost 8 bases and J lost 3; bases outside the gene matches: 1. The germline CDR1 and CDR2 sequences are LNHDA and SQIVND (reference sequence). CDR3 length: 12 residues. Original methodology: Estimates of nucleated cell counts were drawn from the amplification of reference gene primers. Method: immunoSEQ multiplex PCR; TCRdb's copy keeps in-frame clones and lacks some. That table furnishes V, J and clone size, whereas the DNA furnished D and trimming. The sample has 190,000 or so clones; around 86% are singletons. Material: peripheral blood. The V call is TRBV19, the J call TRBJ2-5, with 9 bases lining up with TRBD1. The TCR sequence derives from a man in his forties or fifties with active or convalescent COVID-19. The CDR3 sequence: CASRDREETQYF. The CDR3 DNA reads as TGTGCCAGTCGGGACAGGGAAGAGACCCAGTACTTC.